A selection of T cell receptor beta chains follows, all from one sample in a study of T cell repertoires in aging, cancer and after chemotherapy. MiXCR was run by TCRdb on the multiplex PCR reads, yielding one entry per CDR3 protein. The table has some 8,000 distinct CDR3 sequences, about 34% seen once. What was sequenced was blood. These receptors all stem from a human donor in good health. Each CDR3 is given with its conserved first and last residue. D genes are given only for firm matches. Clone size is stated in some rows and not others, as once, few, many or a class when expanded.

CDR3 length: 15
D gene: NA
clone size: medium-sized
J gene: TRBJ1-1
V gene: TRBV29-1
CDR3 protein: CSVESLRESNTEAFF
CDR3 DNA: TGCAGCGTTGAGTCGCTACGAGAATCGAACACTGAAGCTTTCTTT

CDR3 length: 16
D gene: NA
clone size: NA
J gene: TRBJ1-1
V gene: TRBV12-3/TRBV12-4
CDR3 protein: CASSLAPVGMNTEAFF
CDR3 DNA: TGTGCCAGCAGTTTAGCGCCTGTAGGTATGAACACTGAAGCTTTCTTT

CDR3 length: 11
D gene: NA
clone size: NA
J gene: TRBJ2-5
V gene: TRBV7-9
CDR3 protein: CASSLEGTQYF
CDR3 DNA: TGTGCCAGCAGCTTAGAAGGGACCCAGTACTTC

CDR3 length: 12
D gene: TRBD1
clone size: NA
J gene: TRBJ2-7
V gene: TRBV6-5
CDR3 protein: CASSEDRDEQYF
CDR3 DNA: TGTGCCAGCAGTGAGGACAGGGACGAGCAGTACTTC

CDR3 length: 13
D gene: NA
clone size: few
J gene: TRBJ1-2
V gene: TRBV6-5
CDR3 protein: CASAIQGMYGYTF
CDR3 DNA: TGTGCCAGCGCGATCCAGGGGATGTATGGCTACACCTTC

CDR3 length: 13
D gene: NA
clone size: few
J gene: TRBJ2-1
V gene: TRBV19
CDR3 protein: CASSLSSYNEQFF
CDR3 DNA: TGTGCCAGTAGCCTGAGCTCCTACAATGAGCAGTTCTTC

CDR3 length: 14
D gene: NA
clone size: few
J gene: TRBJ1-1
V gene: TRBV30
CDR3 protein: CAWSVGRSLSSAFF
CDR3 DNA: TGTGCCTGGAGTGTCGGACGGAGTTTATCCTCAGCTTTCTTT

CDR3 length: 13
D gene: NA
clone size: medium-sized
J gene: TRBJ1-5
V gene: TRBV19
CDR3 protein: CASSITRNQPQHF
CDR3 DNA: TGTGCCAGTAGTATCACTAGGAATCAGCCCCAGCATTTT

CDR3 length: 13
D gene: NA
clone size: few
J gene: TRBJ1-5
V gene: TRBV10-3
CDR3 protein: CAISEGRDQPQHF
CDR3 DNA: TGTGCCATCAGTGAGGGCAGGGATCAGCCCCAGCATTTT

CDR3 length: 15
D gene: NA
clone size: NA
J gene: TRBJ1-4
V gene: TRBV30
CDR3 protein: CAWRSRWMTNEKLFF
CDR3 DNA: TGTGCCTGGAGATCCCGGTGGATGACTAATGAAAAACTGTTTTTT

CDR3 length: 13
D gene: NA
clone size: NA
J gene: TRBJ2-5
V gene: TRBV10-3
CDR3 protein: CAISERAEETQYF
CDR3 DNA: TGTGCCATCAGTGAAAGGGCAGAGGAGACCCAGTACTTC

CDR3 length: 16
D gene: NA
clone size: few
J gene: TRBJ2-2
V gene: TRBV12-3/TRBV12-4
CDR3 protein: CASSFWGGGNTGELFF
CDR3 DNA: TGTGCCAGCAGTTTCTGGGGAGGGGGAAACACCGGGGAGCTGTTTTTT

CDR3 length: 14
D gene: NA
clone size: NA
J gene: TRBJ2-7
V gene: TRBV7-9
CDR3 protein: CASRADRRPYEQYF
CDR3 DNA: TGTGCCAGCAGAGCTGACAGGCGACCCTACGAGCAGTACTTC

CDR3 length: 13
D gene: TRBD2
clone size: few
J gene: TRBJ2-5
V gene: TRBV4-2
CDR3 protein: CASSRTSEETQYF
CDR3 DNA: TGTGCCAGCAGCCGGACTAGCGAAGAGACCCAGTACTTC

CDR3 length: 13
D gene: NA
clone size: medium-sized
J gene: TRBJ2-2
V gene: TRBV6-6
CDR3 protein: CASKGPRPGELFF
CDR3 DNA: TGTGCCAGCAAGGGACCACGGCCGGGGGAGCTGTTTTTT

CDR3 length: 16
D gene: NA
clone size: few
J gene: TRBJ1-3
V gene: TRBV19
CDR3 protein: CASSSRPRSSGNTIYF
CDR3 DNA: TGTGCCAGTAGTTCTAGACCGAGGTCCTCTGGAAACACCATATATTTT

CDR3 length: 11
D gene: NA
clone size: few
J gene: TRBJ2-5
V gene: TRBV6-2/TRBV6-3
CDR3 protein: CASKGDATQYF
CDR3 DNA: TGTGCCAGCAAGGGGGACGCGACCCAGTACTTC

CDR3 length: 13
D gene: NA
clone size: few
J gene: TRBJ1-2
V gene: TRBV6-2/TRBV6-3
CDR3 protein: CASSEAGRYGYTF
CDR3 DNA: TGTGCCAGCAGTGAGGCAGGCCGCTATGGCTACACCTTC

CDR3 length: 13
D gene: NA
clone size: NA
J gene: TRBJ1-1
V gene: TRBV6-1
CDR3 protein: CASRRGGGTEAFF
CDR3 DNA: TGTGCCAGCAGGCGAGGGGGGGGGACTGAAGCTTTCTTT

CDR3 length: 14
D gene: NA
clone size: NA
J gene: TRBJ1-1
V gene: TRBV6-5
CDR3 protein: CASSYIGPNTEAFF
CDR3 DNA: TGTGCCAGCAGTTACATCGGCCCGAACACTGAAGCTTTCTTT

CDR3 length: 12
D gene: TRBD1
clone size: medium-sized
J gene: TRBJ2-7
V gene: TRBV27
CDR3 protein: CASSQGQGEQYF
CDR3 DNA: TGTGCCAGCAGCCAGGGACAGGGCGAGCAGTACTTC

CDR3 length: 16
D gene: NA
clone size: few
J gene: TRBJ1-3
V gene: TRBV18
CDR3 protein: CASSPINLGVGNTIYF
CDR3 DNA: TGTGCCAGCTCACCGATCAATTTGGGAGTCGGAAACACCATATATTTT

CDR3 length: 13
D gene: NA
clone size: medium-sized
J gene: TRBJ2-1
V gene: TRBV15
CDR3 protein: CATSGRGYNEQFF
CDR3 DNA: TGTGCCACCAGCGGCCGGGGTTACAATGAGCAGTTCTTC

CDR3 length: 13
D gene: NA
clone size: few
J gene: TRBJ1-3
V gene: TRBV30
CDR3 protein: CAAGWASGNTIYF
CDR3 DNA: TGTGCCGCCGGCTGGGCCTCTGGAAACACCATATATTTT

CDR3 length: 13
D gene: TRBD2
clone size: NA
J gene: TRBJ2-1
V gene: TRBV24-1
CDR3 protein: CATSAPSGYEQFF
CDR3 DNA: TGTGCCACCAGTGCTCCTAGCGGCTATGAGCAGTTCTTC

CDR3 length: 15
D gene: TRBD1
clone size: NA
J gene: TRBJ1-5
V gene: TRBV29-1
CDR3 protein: CSVEKGADRGQPQHF
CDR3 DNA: TGCAGCGTTGAAAAGGGGGCAGACAGGGGACAGCCCCAGCATTTT

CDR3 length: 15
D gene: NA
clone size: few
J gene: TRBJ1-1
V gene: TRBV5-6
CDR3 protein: CASSVLTGVNTEAFF
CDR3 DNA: TGTGCCAGCAGCGTATTGACAGGTGTAAACACTGAAGCTTTCTTT

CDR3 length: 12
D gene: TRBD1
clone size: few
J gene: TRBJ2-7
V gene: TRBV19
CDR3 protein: CATTDRIYEQYF
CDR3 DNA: TGTGCCACCACGGACAGGATTTACGAGCAGTACTTC

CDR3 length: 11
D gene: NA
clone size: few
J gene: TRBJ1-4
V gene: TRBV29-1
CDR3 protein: CSVYLYEKLFF
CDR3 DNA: TGCAGCGTTTATTTATATGAAAAACTGTTTTTT

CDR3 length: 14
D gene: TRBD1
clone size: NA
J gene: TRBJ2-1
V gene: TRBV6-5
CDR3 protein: CASSDRTGGNEQFF
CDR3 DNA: TGTGCCAGCAGTGACAGGACAGGGGGCAATGAGCAGTTCTTC

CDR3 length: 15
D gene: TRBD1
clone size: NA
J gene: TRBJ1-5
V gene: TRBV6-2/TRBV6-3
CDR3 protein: CASSFTGQGGQPQHF
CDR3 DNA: TGTGCCAGCAGTTTCACGGGACAGGGAGGGCAGCCCCAGCATTTT

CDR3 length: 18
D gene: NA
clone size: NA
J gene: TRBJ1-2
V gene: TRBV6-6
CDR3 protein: CASSEGGYTLQGADGYTF
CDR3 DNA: TGTGCCAGCAGTGAAGGCGGGTATACATTACAGGGAGCGGATGGCTACACCTTC

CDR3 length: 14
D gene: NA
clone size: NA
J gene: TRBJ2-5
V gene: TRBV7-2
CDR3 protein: CASSLDGSGETQYF
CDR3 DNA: TGTGCCAGCAGCTTAGATGGGTCTGGGGAGACCCAGTACTTC

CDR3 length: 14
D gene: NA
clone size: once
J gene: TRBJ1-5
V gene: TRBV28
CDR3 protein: CASSSGSPNQPQHF
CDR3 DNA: TGTGCCAGCAGTTCCGGGTCCCCTAATCAGCCCCAGCATTTT

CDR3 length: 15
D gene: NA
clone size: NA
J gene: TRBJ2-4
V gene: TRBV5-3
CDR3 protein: CASSYISGAKNIQYF
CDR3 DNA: TGTGCCAGCAGCTACATCAGCGGGGCCAAAAACATTCAGTACTTC

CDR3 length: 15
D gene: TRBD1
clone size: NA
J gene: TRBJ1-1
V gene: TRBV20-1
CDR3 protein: CSASPPGTENTEAFF
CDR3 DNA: TGCAGTGCTAGCCCACCCGGGACAGAGAACACTGAAGCTTTCTTT

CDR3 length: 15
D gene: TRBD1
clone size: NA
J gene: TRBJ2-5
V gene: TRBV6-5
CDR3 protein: CASSYSGQVQETQYF
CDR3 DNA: TGTGCCAGCAGCTACTCGGGACAGGTCCAAGAGACCCAGTACTTC

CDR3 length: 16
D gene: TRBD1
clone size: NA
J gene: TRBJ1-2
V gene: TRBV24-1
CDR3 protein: CATSDPKSQGAAGYTF
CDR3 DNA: TGTGCCACCAGTGATCCGAAGTCACAGGGGGCGGCTGGCTACACCTTC

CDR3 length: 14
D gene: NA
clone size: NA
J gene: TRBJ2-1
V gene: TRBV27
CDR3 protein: CASAMRRGNNEQFF
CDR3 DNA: TGTGCCAGCGCCATGAGGAGGGGCAACAATGAGCAGTTCTTC

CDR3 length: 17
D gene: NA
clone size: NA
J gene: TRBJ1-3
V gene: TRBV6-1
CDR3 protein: CASSYRYQTTSGNTIYF
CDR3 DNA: TGTGCCAGCAGTTATAGGTATCAGACTACCTCTGGAAACACCATATATTTT

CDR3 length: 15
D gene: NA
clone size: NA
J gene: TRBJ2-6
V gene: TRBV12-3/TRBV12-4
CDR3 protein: CASSSVTPGANVLTF
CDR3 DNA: TGTGCCAGCAGTTCTGTAACTCCTGGGGCCAACGTCCTGACTTTC

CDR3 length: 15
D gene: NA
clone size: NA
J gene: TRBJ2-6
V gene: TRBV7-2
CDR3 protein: CASSTQASGANVLTF
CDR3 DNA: TGTGCCAGCAGCACCCAGGCCTCTGGGGCCAACGTCCTGACTTTC

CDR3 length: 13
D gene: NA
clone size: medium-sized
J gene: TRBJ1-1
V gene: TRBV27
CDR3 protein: CASSVNVGTEAFF
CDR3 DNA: TGTGCCAGCAGCGTAAACGTGGGCACTGAAGCTTTCTTT

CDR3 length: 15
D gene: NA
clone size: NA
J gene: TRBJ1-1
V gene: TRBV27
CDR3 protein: CASSAFRGMYTEAFF
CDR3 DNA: TGTGCCAGCAGTGCATTCAGGGGAATGTACACTGAAGCTTTCTTT

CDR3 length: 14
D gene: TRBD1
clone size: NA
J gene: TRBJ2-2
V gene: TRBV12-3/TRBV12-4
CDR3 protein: CASSVGQVTGELFF
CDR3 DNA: TGTGCCAGCAGTGTGGGACAGGTCACCGGGGAGCTGTTTTTT

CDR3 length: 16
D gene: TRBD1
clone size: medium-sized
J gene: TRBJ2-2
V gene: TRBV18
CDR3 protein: CASSPPGTGGSGELFF
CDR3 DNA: TGTGCCAGCTCACCGCCAGGGACAGGGGGATCCGGGGAGCTGTTTTTT

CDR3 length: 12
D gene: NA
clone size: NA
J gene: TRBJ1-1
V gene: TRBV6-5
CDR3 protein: CASRVGGGEAFF
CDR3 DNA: TGTGCCAGCAGGGTCGGGGGGGGTGAAGCTTTCTTT

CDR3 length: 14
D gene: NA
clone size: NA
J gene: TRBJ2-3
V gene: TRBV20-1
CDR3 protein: CSARELALGDTQYF
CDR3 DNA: TGCAGTGCTAGAGAGCTAGCGCTGGGGGATACGCAGTATTTT